This T cell receptor beta chain was documented in a study of beta chain features in type 1 diabetes. Via the markers CD45RO/CCR7/CD25/CD127/CD95/CD27, stem cell-like memory, regulatory, central memory and naive CD4+ cells were sorted. All of the isolated RNA was reverse transcribed, so expressed TCRB transcripts were sequenced. Libraries were prepared by immunoSEQ multiplex PCR; TCRdb keeps only in-frame clonotypes and omits some of them. The sample holds nearly 350,000 clones, 7% to 9% seen once. The CDR3 has 14 amino acids. With 7 bases removed from V and 0 bases from J, the gap between germline ends came to 10 bases. CDR1 and CDR2 (germline): WSHSY, SAAADI. Only a few counts were recorded for this clone.

V is TRBV10-2 and J is TRBJ2-1; D remains ambiguous. This TCR came from a woman younger than 30 in good health. What was sequenced was central memory CD4+ T cells from blood. DNA of the CDR3: TGCGCCAGCACACCTAGTGACTCCTACAATGAGCAGTTCTTC. This translates into CASTPSDSYNEQFF.